This entry lists 3 T cell receptor beta chains sequenced from one sample in a study of neurological immune-mediated disorders. TCRdb itself ran the 5' RACE reads through MiXCR, one entry per CDR3 protein. The data show about 20,000 distinct CDR3 sequences, with roughly 15% seen just once and 15% held by the top ten. The sequenced sample was PBMCs. Every receptor here comes from a female donor with HTLV-1-associated myelopathy (HAM/TSP).

By proportion, this clonotype is medium-sized. The CDR3, as DNA: TGCAGCGTTGGAGAGACCCAGTACTTC. Its translation: CSVGETQYF. The chain combines TRBV29-1 with TRBJ2-5; no definite D call. The CDR3 extends over 9 amino acids. CDR1 is SQVTM and CDR2 is ANQGSEA in the germline V gene. The ends were cut back, 4 bases at V and 4 bases at J, with 1 base in the middle. Variable domain in full (rest from reference TRBV29-1 and TRBJ2-5): SAVISQKPSRDICQRGTSLTIQCQVDSQVTMMFWYRQQPGQSLTLIATANQGSEATYESGFVIDKFPISRPNLTFSTLTVSNMSPEDSSIYLCSVGETQYFGPGTRLLVL.

This clonotype is judged medium-sized. The gene calls are TRBV6-5 and TRBJ2-2; 8 bases align to TRBD2. Germline V gives CDR1 MNHEY, CDR2 SVGAGI. The CDR3 totals 18 residues. V shed 5 bases and J 2 bases; nucleotides not matched to a gene: 13. This CDR3 reads CASSDPKAGELNTGELFF. In DNA, the CDR3 is TGTGCCAGCAGTGACCCAAAAGCGGGGGAGTTAAACACCGGGGAGCTGTTTTTT.

The chain employs TRBV6-1 and TRBJ2-7; no firm D call. The germline CDR1 and CDR2 sequences are MNHNS and SASEGT. This CDR3 has 14 residues. V was shortened by 7 bases and J by 2 bases, with 15 bases between the two germline ends. CDR3 protein: CASKGQKGTYEQYF. The CDR3 DNA reads TGTGCCAGCAAAGGGCAGAAGGGAACCTACGAGCAGTACTTC.